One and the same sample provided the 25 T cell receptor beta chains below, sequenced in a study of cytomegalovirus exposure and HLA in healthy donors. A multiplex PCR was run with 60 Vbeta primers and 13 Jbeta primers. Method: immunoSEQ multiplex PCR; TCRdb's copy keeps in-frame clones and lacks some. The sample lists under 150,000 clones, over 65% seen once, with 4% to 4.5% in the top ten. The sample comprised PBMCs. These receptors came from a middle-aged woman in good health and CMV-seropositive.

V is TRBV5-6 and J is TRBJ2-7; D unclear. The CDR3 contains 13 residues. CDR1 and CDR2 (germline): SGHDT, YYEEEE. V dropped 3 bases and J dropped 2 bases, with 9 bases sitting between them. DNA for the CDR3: TGTGCCAGCAGCTCTCTCTCAGCCTACGAGCAGTACTTC. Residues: CASSSLSAYEQYF.

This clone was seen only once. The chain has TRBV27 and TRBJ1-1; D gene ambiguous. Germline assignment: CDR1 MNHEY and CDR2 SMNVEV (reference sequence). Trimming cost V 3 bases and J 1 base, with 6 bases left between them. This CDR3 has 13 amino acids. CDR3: CASSLDWNTEAFF. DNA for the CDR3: TGTGCCAGCAGTTTGGACTGGAACACTGAAGCTTTCTTT.

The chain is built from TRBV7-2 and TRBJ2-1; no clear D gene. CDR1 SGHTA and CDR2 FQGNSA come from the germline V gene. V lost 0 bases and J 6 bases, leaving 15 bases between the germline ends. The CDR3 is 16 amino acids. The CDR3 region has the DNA TGTGCCAGCAGCTTAGCGCCTGGGCCTACCCTCAATGAGCAGTTCTTC. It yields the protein CASSLAPGPTLNEQFF.

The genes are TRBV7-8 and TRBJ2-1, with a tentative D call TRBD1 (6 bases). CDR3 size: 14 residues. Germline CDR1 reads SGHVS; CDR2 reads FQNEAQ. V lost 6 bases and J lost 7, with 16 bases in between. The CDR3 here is CASRPTGRSNEQFF. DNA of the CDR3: TGTGCCAGCAGACCAACAGGGCGGAGTAATGAGCAGTTCTTC. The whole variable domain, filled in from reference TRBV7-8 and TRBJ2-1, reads GAGVSQSPRYKVAKRGQDVALRCDPISGHVSLFWYQQALGQGPEFLTYFQNEAQLDKSGLPSDRFFAERPEGSVSTLKIQRTQQEDSAVYLCASRPTGRSNEQFFGPGTRLTVL.

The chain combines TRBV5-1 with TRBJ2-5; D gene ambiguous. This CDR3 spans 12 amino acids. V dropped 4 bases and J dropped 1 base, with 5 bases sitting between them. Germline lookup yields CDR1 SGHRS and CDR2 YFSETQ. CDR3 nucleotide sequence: TGCGCCAGCAGCATATCCCAAGAGACCCAGTACTTC. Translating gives CASSISQETQYF.

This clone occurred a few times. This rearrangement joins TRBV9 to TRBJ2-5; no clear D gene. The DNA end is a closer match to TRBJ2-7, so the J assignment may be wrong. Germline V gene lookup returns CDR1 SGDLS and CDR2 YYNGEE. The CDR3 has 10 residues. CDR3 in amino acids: CASKSCEQYF. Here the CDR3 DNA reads TGTGCCAGCAAAAGTTGCGAGCAGTACTTC.

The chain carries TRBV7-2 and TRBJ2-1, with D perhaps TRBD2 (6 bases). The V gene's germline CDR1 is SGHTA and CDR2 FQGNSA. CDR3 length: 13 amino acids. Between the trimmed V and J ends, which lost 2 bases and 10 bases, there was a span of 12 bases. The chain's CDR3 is CASSLPGAGEQFF. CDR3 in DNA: TGTGCCAGCAGCTTACCGGGAGCAGGAGAGCAGTTCTTC.

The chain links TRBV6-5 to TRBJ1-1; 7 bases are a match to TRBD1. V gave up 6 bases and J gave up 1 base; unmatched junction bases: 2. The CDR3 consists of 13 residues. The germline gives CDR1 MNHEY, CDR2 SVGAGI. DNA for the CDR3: TGTGCCAGCAGAGACAGGGAGAACACTGAAGCTTTCTTT. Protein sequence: CASRDRENTEAFF.

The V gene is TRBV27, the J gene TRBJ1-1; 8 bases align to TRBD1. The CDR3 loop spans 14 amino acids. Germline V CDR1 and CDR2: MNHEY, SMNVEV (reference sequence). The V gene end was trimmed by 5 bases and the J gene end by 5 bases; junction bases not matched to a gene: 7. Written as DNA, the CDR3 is TGTGCCAGCAGTACCGGACAGGGTAGGACTGAAGCTTTCTTT. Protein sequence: CASSTGQGRTEAFF.

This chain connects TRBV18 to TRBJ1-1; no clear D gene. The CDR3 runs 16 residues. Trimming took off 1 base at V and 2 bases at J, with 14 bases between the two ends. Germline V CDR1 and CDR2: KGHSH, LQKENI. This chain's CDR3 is CASSPQKEGINTEAFF. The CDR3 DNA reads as TGTGCCAGCTCACCACAAAAGGAGGGTATCAACACTGAAGCTTTCTTT.

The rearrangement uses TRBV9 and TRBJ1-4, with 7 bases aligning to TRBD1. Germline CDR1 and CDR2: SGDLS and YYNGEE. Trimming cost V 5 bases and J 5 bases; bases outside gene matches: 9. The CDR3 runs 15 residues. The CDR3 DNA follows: TGTGCCAGCAGAGCCCGGGACAGCCCAAATGAAAAACTGTTTTTT. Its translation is CASRARDSPNEKLFF.

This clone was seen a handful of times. CDR3 in DNA: TGTGCCACCGGACAGGCATCCCAAGAGACCCAGTACTTC. Its translation is CATGQASQETQYF. J is TRBJ2-5 and V is TRBV10-3, with 7 bases fitting TRBD1. Unmatched junction bases numbered 6, after V lost 10 bases and J lost 1 base. The germline V gene has CDR1 ENHRY and CDR2 SYGVKD. This CDR3 region has 13 residues.

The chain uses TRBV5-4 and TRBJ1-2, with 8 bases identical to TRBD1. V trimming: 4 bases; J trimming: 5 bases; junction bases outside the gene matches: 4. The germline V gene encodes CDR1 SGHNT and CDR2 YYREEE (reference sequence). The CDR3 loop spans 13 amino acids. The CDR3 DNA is TGTGCCAGCAGCCAAGACAGGGGATATGGCTACACCTTC. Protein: CASSQDRGYGYTF.

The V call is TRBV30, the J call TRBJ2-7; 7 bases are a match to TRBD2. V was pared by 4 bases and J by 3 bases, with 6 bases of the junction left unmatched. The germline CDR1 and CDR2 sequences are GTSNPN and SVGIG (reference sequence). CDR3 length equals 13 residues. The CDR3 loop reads CAWTGGRGYEQYF. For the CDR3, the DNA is TGTGCCTGGACGGGAGGAAGAGGCTACGAGCAGTACTTC.

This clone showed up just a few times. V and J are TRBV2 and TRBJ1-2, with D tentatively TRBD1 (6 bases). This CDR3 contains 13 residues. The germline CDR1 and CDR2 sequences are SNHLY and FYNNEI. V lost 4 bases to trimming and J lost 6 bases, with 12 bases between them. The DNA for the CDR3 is TGTGCCAGCAGTGTCAGGGGTGAAGATGGCTACACCTTC. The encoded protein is CASSVRGEDGYTF.

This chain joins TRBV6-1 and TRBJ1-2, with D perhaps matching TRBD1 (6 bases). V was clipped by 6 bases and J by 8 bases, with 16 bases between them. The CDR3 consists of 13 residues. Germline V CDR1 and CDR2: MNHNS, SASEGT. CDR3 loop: CASSQTGLGGYTF. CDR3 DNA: TGTGCCAGCAGCCAAACAGGGTTGGGAGGCTACACCTTC.

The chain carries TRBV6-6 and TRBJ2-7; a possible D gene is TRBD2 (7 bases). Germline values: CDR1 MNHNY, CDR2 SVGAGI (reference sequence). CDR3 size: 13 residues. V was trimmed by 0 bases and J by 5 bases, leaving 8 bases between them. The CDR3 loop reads CASSYSGGHEQYF. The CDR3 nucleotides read TGTGCCAGCAGTTACTCGGGGGGGCACGAGCAGTACTTC.

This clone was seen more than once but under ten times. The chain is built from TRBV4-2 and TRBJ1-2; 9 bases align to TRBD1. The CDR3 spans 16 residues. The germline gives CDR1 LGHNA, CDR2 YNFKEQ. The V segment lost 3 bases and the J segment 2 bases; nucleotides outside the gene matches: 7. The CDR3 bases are TGTGCCAGCAGCCACGTTAAACAGGGGGCGAACTATGGCTACACCTTC. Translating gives CASSHVKQGANYGYTF.

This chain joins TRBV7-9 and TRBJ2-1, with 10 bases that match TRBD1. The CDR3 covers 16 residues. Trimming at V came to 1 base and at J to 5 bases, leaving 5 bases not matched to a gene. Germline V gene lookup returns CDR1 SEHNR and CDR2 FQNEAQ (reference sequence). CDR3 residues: CASSLVGTGADNEQFF. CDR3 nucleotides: TGTGCCAGCAGCTTAGTAGGGACAGGGGCCGACAATGAGCAGTTCTTC.

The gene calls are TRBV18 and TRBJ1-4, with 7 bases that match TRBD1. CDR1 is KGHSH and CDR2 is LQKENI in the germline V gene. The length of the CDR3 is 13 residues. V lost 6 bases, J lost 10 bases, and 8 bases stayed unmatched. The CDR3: CASSPGQDGKLFF. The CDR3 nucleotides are TGTGCCAGCTCCCCAGGACAGGACGGAAAACTGTTTTTT. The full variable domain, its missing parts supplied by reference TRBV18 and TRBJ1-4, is NAGVMQNPRHLVRRRGQEARLRCSPMKGHSHVYWYRQLPEEGLKFMVYLQKENIIDESGMPKERFSAEFPKEGPSILRIQQVVRGDSAAYFCASSPGQDGKLFFGSGTQLSVL.

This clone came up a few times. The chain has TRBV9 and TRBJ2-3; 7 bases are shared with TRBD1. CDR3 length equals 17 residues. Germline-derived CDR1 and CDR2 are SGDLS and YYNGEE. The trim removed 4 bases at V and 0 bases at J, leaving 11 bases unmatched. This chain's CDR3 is CASSPRQGPPSTDTQYF. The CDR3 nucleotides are TGTGCCAGCAGCCCGCGACAGGGACCCCCTAGCACAGATACGCAGTATTTT.

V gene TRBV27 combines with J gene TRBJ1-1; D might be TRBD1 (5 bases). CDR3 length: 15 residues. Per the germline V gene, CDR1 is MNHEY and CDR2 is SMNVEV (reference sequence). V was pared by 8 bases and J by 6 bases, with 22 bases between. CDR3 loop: CASLPGGAGGAEAFF. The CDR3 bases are TGTGCCAGCCTCCCCGGTGGGGCTGGGGGGGCTGAAGCTTTCTTT.

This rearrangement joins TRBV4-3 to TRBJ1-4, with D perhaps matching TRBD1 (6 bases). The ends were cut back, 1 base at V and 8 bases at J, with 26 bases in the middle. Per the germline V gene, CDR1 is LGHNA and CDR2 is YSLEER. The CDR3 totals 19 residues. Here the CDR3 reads CASSQAPHRDPSFGEKLFF. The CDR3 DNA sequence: TGCGCCAGCAGCCAAGCCCCCCACAGGGACCCCTCGTTTGGAGAAAAACTGTTTTTT.

The CDR3 nucleotides are TGTGCCAGCAGCGGCCGGAGGGGAGCCCCTGCAAGGAGCACAGATACGCAGTATTTT. Its protein product is CASSGRRGAPARSTDTQYF. The V and J genes are TRBV13 and TRBJ2-3; a weak D match, TRBD2 (6 bases). Germline V gene lookup returns CDR1 PRHDT and CDR2 FYEKMQ (reference sequence). This CDR3 is 19 amino acids long. V shed 5 bases and J shed 0 bases, with 24 bases lying between them.

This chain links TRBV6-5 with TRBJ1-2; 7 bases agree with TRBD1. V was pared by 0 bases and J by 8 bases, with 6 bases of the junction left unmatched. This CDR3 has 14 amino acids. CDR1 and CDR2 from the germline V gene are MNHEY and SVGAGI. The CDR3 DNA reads TGTGCCAGCAGTTACTCTAACAGGGGAGGAGGCTACACCTTC. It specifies CASSYSNRGGGYTF.